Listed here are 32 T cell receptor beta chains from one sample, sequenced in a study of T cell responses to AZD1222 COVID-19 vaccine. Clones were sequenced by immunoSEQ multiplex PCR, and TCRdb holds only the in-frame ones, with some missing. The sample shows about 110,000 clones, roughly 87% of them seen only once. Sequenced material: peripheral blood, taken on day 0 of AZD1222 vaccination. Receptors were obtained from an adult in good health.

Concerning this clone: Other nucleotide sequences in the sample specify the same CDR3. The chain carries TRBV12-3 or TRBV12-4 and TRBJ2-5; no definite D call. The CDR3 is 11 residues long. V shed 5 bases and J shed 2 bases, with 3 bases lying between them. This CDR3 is CASSRQETQYF. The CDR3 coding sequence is TGTGCCAGCAGTCGGCAAGAGACCCAGTACTTC.

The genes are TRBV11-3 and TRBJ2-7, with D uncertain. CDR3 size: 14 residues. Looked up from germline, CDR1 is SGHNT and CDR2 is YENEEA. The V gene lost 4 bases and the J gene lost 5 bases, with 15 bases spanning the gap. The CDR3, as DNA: TGTGCCAGCAGCTCGGGTCGACCCGGAGACGAGCAGTACTTC. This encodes CASSSGRPGDEQYF. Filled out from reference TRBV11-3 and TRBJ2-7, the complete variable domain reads EAGVVQSPRYKIIEKKQPVAFWCNPISGHNTLYWYLQNLGQGPELLIRYENEEAVDDSQLPKDRFSAERLKGVDSTLKIQPAELGDSAVYLCASSSGRPGDEQYFGPGTRLTVT.

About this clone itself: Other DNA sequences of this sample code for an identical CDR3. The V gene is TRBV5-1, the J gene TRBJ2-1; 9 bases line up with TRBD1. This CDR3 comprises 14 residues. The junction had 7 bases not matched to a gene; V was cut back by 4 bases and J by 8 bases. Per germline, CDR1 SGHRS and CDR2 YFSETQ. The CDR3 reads CASSAGTGIDEQFF. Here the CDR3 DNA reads TGCGCCAGCAGCGCTGGGACAGGGATCGATGAGCAGTTCTTC.

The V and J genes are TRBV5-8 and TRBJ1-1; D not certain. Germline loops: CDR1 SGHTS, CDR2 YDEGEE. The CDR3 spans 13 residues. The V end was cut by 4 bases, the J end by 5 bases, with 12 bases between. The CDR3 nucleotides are TGTGCCAGCAGCCCTCCGTCTGGTACTGAAGCTTTCTTT. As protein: CASSPPSGTEAFF.

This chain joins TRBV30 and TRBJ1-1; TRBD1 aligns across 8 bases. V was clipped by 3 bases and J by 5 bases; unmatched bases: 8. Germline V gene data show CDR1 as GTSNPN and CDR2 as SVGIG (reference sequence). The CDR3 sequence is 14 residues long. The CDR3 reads CAWRTQGEATEAFF. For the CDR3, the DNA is TGTGCCTGGAGGACACAGGGGGAAGCAACTGAAGCTTTCTTT. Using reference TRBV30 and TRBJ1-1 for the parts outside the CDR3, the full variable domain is SQTIHQWPATLVQPVGSPLSLECTVEGTSNPNLYWYRQAAGRGLQLLFYSVGIGQISSEVPQNLSASRPQDRQFILSSKKLLLSDSGFYLCAWRTQGEATEAFFGQGTRLTVV.

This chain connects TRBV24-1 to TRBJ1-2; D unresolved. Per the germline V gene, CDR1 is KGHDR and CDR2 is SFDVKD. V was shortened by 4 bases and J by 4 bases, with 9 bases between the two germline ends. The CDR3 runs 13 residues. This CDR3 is CATSDRRIYGYTF. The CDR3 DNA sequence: TGTGCCACCAGTGACCGACGGATCTATGGCTACACCTTC.

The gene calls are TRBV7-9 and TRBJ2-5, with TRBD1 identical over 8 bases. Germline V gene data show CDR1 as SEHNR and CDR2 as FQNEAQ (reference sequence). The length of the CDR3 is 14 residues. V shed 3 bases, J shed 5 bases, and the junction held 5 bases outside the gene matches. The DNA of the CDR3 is TGTGCCAGCAGCTTTAGGGGACAGGTCGAGACCCAGTACTTC. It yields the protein CASSFRGQVETQYF.

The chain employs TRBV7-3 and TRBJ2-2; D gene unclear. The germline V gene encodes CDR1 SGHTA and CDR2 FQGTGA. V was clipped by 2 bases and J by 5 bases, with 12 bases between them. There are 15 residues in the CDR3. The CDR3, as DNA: TGTGCCAGCAGCTTATCGTCCACACGGACCGGGGAGCTGTTTTTT. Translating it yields CASSLSSTRTGELFF.

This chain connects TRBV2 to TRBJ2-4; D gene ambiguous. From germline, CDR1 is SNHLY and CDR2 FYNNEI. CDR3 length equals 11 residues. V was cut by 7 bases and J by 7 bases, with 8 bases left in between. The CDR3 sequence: CASTPNNIQYF. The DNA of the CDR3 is TGTGCCAGCACACCTAATAACATTCAGTACTTC.

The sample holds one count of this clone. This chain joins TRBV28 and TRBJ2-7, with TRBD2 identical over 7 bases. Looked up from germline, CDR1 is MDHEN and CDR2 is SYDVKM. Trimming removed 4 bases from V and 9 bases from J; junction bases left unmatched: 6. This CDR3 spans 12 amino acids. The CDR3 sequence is CASSSSGRGQYF. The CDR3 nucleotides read TGTGCCAGCAGTTCCTCGGGGAGGGGGCAGTACTTC.

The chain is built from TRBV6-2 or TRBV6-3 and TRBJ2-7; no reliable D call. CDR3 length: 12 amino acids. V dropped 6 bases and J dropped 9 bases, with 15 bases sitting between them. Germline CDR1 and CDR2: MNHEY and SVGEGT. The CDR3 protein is CASSNPPGGQYF. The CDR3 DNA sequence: TGTGCCAGCAGCAATCCGCCCGGTGGGCAGTACTTC.

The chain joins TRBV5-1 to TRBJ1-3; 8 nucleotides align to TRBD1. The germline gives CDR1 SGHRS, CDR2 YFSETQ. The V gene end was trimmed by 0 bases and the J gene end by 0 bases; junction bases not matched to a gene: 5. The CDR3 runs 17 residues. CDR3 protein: CASSLGDRLVSGNTIYF. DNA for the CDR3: TGCGCCAGCAGCTTGGGGGACAGGCTAGTCTCTGGAAACACCATATATTTT.

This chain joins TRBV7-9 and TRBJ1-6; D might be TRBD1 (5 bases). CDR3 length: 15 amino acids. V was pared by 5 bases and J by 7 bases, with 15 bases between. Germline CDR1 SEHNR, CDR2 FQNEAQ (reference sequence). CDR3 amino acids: CASSETGTLNSPLHF. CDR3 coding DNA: TGTGCCAGCAGCGAGACGGGGACCTTAAATTCACCCCTCCACTTT. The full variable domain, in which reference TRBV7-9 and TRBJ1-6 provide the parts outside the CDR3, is DTGVSQNPRHKITKRGQNVTFRCDPISEHNRLYWYRQTLGQGPEFLTYFQNEAQLEKSRLLSDRFSAERPKGSFSTLEIQRTEQGDSAMYLCASSETGTLNSPLHFGNGTRLTVT.

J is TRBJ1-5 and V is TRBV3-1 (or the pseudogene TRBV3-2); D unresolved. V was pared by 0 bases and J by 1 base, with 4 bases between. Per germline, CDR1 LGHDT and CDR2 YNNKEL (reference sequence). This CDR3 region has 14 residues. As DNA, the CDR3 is TGTGCCAGCAGCCAAGATAGCAGCAATCAGCCCCAGCATTTT. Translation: CASSQDSSNQPQHF.

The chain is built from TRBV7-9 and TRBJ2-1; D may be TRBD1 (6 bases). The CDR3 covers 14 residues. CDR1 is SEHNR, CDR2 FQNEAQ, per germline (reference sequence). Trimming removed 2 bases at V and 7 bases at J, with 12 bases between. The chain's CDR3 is CASSLRDRFNEQFF. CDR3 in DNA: TGTGCCAGCAGCTTACGAGACAGGTTTAATGAGCAGTTCTTC. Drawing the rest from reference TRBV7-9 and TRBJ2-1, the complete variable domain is DTGVSQNPRHKITKRGQNVTFRCDPISEHNRLYWYRQTLGQGPEFLTYFQNEAQLEKSRLLSDRFSAERPKGSFSTLEIQRTEQGDSAMYLCASSLRDRFNEQFFGPGTRLTVL.

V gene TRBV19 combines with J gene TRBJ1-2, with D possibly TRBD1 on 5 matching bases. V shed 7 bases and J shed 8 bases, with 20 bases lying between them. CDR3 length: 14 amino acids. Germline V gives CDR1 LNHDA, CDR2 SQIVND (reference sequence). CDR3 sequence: CASTPGTPEIGYTF. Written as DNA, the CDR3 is TGTGCCAGTACACCTGGGACCCCCGAGATAGGCTACACCTTC.

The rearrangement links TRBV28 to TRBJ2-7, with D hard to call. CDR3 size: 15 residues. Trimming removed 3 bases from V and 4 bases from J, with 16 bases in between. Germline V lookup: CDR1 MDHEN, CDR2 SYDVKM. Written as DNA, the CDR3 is TGTGCCAGCAGTTTGGGGATCGCGAGAACGTACGAGCAGTACTTC. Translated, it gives CASSLGIARTYEQYF.

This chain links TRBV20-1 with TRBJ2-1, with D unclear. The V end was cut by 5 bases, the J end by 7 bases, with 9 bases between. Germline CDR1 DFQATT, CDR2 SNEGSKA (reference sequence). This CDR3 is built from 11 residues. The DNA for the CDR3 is TGCAGTGCTTCAACTTGGAATGAGCAGTTCTTC. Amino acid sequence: CSASTWNEQFF.

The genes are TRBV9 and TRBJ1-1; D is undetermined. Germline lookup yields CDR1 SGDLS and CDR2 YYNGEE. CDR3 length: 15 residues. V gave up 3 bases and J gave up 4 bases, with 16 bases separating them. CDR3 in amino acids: CASSGRVGGGTEAFF. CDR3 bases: TGTGCCAGCAGCGGAAGGGTGGGTGGCGGCACTGAAGCTTTCTTT.

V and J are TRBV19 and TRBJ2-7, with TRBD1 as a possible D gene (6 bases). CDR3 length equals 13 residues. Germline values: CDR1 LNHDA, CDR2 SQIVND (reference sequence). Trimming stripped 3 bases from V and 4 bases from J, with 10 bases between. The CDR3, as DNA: TGTGCCAGTAGTATTCAGGGGCTTTACGAGCAGTACTTC. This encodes CASSIQGLYEQYF.

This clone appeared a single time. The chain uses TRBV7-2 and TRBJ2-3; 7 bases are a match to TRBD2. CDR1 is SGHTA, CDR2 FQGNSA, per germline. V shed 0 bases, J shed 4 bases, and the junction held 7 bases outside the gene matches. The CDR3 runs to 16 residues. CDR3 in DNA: TGTGCCAGCAGCTTAGCGGGAGGGCGGGTTTCAGATACGCAGTATTTT. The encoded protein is CASSLAGGRVSDTQYF.

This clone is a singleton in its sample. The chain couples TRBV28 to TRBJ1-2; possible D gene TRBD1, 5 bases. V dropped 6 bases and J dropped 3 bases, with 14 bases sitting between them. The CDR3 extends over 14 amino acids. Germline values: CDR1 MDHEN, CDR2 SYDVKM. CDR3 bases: TGTGCCAGCAGCACTAGAGCGGGGGACTATGGCTACACCTTC. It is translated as CASSTRAGDYGYTF.

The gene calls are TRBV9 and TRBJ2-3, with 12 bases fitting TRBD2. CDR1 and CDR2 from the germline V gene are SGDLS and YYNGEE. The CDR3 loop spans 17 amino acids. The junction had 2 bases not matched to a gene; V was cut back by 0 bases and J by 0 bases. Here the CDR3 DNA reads TGTGCCAGCAGCGTAGGGACTAGCGGGGCTAGCACAGATACGCAGTATTTT. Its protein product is CASSVGTSGASTDTQYF.

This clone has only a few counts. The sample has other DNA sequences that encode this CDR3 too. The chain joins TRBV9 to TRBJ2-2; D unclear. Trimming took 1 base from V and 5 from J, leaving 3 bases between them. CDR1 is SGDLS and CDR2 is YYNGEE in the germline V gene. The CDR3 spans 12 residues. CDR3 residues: CASSVRTGELFF. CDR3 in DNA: TGTGCCAGCAGCGTAAGAACCGGGGAGCTGTTTTTT.

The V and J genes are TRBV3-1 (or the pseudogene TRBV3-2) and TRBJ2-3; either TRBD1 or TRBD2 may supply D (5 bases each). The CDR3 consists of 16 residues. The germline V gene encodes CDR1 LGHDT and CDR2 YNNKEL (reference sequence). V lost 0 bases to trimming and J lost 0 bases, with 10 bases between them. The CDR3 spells CASSQDPGASTDTQYF. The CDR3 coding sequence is TGTGCCAGCAGCCAAGACCCCGGGGCAAGCACAGATACGCAGTATTTT.

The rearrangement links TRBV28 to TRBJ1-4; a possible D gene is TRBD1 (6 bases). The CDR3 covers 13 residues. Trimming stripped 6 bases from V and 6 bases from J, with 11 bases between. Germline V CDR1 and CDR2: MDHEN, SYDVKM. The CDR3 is CASRGAQDEKLFF. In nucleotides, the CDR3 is TGTGCCAGCAGGGGGGCGCAGGATGAAAAACTGTTTTTT.

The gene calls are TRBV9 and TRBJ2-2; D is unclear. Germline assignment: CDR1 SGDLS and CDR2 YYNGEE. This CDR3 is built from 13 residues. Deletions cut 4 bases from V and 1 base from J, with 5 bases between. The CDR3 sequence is CASSPLNTGELFF. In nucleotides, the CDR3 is TGTGCCAGCAGCCCCCTGAACACCGGGGAGCTGTTTTTT.

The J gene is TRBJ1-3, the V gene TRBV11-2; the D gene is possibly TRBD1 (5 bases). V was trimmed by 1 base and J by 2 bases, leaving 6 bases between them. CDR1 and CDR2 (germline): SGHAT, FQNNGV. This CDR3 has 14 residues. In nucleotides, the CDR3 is TGTGCCAGCAGCTTAGCGACAGCTGGAAACACCATATATTTT. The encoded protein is CASSLATAGNTIYF.

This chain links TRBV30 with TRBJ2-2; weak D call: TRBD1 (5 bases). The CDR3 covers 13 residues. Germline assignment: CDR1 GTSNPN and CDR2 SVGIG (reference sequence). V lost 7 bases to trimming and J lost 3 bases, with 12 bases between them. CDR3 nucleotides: TGTGCCTTCCGACAGAGGTACACCGGGGAGCTGTTTTTT. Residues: CAFRQRYTGELFF.

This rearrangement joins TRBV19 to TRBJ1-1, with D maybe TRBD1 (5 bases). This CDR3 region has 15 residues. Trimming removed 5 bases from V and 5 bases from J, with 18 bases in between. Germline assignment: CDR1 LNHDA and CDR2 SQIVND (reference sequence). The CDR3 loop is CASSAPSKGVTEAFF. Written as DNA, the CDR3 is TGTGCCAGTAGTGCCCCCTCGAAAGGGGTAACTGAAGCTTTCTTT.

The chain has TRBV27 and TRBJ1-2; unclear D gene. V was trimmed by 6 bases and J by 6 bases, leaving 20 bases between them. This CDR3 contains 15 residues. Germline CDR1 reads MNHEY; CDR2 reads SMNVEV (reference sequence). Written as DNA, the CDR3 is TGTGCCAGCAGCTCTGAATTCCGGGTCTTTGATGGCTACACCTTC. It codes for CASSSEFRVFDGYTF.

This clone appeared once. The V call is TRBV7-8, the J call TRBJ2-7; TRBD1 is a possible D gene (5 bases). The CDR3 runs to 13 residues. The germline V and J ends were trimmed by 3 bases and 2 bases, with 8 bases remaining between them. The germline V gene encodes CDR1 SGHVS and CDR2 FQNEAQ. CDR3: CASSFAGTYEQYF. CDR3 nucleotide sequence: TGTGCCAGCAGCTTTGCAGGGACCTACGAGCAGTACTTC. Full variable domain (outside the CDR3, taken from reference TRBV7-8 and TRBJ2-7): GAGVSQSPRYKVAKRGQDVALRCDPISGHVSLFWYQQALGQGPEFLTYFQNEAQLDKSGLPSDRFFAERPEGSVSTLKIQRTQQEDSAVYLCASSFAGTYEQYFGPGTRLTVT.